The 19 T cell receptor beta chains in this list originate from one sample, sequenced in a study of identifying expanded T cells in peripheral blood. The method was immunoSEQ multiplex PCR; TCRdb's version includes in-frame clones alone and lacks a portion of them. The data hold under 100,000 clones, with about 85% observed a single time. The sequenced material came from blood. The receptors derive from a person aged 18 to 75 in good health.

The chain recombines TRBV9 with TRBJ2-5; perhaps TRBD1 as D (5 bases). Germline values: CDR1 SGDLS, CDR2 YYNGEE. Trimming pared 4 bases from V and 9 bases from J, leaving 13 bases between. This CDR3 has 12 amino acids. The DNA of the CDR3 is TGTGCCAGCAGCACAGGCGGCCCGGCCCAGTACTTC. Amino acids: CASSTGGPAQYF.

The CDR3 nucleotides read TGTGCCAGCAGTTCAACAGAGCAGTTCTTC. Its protein product is CASSSTEQFF. The rearrangement joins TRBV28 to TRBJ2-1; D is undetermined. This CDR3 has 10 residues. In germline, CDR1 is MDHEN, CDR2 SYDVKM. Trimming removed 4 bases from V and 10 bases from J, with 5 bases in between.

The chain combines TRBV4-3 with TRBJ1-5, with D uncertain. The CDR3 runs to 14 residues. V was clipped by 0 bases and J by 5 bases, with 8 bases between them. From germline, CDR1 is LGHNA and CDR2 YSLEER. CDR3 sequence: CASSQDEGYQPQHF. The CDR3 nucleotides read TGCGCCAGCAGCCAAGATGAAGGATATCAGCCCCAGCATTTT.

The CDR3 nucleotides read TGTGCCAGCAGCCGCCCGGGGCCCCAAGAGACCCAGTACTTC. Translation: CASSRPGPQETQYF. The chain combines TRBV7-7 with TRBJ2-5; D tentatively reads TRBD1 or TRBD2 (5 bases each). Trimming cost V 5 bases and J 1 base, with 11 bases left between them. This CDR3 comprises 14 residues. CDR1 and CDR2 (germline): SSHAT, FNYEAQ (reference sequence).

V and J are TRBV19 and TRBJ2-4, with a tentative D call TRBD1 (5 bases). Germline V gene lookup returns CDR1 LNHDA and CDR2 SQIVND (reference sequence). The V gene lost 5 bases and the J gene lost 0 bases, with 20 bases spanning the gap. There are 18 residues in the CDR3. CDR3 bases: TGTGCCAGTAGTCTGGGTTTGGACACGGAGATAGCCAAAAACATTCAGTACTTC. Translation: CASSLGLDTEIAKNIQYF. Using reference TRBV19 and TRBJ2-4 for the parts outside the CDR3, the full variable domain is DGGITQSPKYLFRKEGQNVTLSCEQNLNHDAMYWYRQDPGQGLRLIYYSQIVNDFQKGDIAEGYSVSREKKESFPLTVTSAQKNPTAFYLCASSLGLDTEIAKNIQYFGAGTRLSVL.

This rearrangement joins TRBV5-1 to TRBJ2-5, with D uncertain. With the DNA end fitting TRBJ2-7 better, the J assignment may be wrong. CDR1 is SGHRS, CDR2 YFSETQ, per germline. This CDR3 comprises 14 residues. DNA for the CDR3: TGCGCCAGCAGCTTGGAGTTCGGCTCCTACGAGCAGTACTTC. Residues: CASSLEFGSYEQYF.

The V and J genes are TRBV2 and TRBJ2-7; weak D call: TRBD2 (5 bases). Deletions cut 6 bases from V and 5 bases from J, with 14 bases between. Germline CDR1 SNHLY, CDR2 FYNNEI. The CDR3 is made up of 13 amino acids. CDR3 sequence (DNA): TGTGCCAGCAGCTCCGGGAATGACGACGAGCAGTACTTC. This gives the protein CASSSGNDDEQYF.

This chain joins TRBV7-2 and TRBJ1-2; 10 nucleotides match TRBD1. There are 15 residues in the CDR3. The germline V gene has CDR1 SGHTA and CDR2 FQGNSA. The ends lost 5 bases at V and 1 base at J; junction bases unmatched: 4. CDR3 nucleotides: TGTGCCAGCAGCAGGACAGGGGGTTTTAACTATGGCTACACCTTC. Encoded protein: CASSRTGGFNYGYTF.

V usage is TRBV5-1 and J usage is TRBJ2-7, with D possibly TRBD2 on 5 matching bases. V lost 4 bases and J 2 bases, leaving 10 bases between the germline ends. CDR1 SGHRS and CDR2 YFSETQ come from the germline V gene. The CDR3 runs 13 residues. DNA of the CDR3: TGCGCCAGCAGCCGGGAAGTCCCCTACGAGCAGTACTTC. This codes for CASSREVPYEQYF.

The CDR3 loop is CASSLMFPDQPQHF. CDR3 nucleotides: TGTGCCAGCAGCCTGATGTTCCCCGATCAGCCCCAGCATTTT. V gene TRBV6-6 combines with J gene TRBJ1-5, with no clear D. CDR3 length equals 14 residues. Looked up from germline, CDR1 is MNHNY and CDR2 is SVGAGI (reference sequence). The V and J ends lost 6 bases and 5 bases respectively, with 14 bases between them.

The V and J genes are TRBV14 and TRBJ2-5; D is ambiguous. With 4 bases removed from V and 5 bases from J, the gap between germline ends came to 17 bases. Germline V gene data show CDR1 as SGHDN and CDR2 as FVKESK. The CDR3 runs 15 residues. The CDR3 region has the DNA TGTGCCAGCAGCCGAGGTTTGGGTTCTCAGGAGACCCAGTACTTC. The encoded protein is CASSRGLGSQETQYF. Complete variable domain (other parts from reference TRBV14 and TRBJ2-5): EAGVTQFPSHSVIEKGQTVTLRCDPISGHDNLYWYRRVMGKEIKFLLHFVKESKQDESGMPNNRFLAERTGGTYSTLKVQPAELEDSGVYFCASSRGLGSQETQYFGPGTRLLVL.

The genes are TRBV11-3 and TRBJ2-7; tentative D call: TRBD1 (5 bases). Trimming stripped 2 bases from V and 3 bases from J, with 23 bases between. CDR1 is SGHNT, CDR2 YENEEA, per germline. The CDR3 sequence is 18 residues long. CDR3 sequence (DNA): TGTGCCAGCAGCTTAAGGGGCAGGACGGAACTTGGTCGCTACGAGCAGTACTTC. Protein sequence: CASSLRGRTELGRYEQYF. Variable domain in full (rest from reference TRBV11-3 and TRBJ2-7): EAGVVQSPRYKIIEKKQPVAFWCNPISGHNTLYWYLQNLGQGPELLIRYENEEAVDDSQLPKDRFSAERLKGVDSTLKIQPAELGDSAVYLCASSLRGRTELGRYEQYFGPGTRLTVT.

This CDR3 is CATGRPGAQTYEQYF. The CDR3 nucleotides read TGTGCCACCGGAAGACCCGGGGCCCAGACCTACGAGCAGTACTTC. The rearrangement joins TRBV15 to TRBJ2-7; D is possibly TRBD1 or TRBD2 (5 bases each). The CDR3 runs to 15 residues. V lost 8 bases and J 2 bases, leaving 19 bases between the germline ends. Germline CDR1 and CDR2: LNHNV and YYDKDF (reference sequence).

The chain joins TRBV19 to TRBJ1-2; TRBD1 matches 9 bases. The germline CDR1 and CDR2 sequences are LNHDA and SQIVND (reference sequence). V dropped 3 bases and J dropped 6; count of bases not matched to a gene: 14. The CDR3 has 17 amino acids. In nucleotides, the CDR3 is TGTGCCAGTAGTATCGATCTAGGGACAGGGCAATTGGATGGCTACACCTTC. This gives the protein CASSIDLGTGQLDGYTF. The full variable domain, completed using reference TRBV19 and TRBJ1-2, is DGGITQSPKYLFRKEGQNVTLSCEQNLNHDAMYWYRQDPGQGLRLIYYSQIVNDFQKGDIAEGYSVSREKKESFPLTVTSAQKNPTAFYLCASSIDLGTGQLDGYTFGSGTRLTVV.

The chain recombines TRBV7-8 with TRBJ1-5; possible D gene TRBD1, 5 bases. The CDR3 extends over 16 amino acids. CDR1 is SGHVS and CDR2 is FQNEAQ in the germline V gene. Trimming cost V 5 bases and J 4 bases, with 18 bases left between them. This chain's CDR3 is CASSENPLKGNQPQHF. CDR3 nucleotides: TGTGCCAGCAGCGAAAATCCCCTCAAGGGGAATCAGCCCCAGCATTTT.

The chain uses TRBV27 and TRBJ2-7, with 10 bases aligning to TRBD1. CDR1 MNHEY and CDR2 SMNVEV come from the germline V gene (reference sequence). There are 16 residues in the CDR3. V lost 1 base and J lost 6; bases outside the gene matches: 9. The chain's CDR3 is CASSLYGTGEAREQYF. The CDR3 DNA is TGTGCCAGCAGTTTATACGGGACAGGGGAGGCACGCGAGCAGTACTTC.

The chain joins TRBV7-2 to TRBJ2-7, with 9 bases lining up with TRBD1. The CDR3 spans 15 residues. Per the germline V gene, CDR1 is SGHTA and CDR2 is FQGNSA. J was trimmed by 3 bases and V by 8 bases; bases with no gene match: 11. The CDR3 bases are TGTGCCAGCTTGATAACCGGGACAGGGAACTACGAGCAGTACTTC. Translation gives CASLITGTGNYEQYF.

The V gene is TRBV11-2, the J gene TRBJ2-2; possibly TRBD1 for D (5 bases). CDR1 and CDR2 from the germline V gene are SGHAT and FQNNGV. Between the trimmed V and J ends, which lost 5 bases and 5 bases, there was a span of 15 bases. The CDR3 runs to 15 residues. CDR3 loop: CASSPRARATGELFF. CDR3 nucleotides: TGTGCCAGCAGCCCTCGGGCCAGGGCAACCGGGGAGCTGTTTTTT.

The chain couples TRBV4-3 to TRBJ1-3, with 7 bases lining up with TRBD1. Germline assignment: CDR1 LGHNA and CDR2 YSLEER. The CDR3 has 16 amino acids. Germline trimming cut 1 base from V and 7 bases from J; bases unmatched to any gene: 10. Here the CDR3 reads CASSQGVQGTFNTIYF. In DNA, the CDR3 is TGCGCCAGCAGCCAAGGGGTACAGGGGACCTTCAACACCATATATTTT.